The 2 T cell receptor beta chains below were found in one sample sequenced in a study of blood T cell repertoires in COVID-19. Data came from immunoSEQ multiplex PCR; TCRdb stores just in-frame clones and leaves some out. Of 90,000 to 120,000 clones in the sample, over 80% were seen once. Sample: peripheral blood. The source of these receptors is a woman aged 70 to 79 with acute or convalescent COVID-19.

This clone was recorded a few times. This chain uses TRBV9 with TRBJ1-1, with 9 positions matching TRBD1. CDR1 and CDR2 from the germline V gene are SGDLS and YYNGEE. V gave up 3 bases and J gave up 5 bases; unmatched junction bases: 8. The CDR3 extends over 15 amino acids. For the CDR3, the DNA is TGTGCCAGCAGCGCTGGGGGACAGGGAAGAACTGAAGCTTTCTTT. Translation: CASSAGGQGRTEAFF.

This rearrangement joins TRBV28 to TRBJ2-7, with 7 bases aligning to TRBD2. CDR3 length: 15 residues. The V gene's germline CDR1 is MDHEN and CDR2 SYDVKM. With 5 bases clipped from V and 7 bases from J, the junction kept 14 bases outside the gene matches. CDR3 sequence: CASSPLREAGLEQYF. CDR3 coding DNA: TGTGCCAGCAGTCCCCTCCGGGAGGCCGGTTTGGAGCAGTACTTC.